Given below is one TCR beta chain in context. The data stem from a study of blood T cell repertoires in COVID-19. Some clones are missing from TCRdb's copy, which holds only in-frame ones; the method was immunoSEQ multiplex PCR. Among 110,000 to 150,000 clones, 85% to 90% were seen once, and the ten largest hold roughly 11%. V was cut by 5 bases and J by 0 bases, with 11 bases left in between. The CDR3 runs to 15 residues. Germline CDR1 and CDR2: MNHEY and SVGEGT. The TCR was taken from a woman of 80 years or more with acute or convalescent COVID-19. The chain is built from TRBV6-2 or TRBV6-3 and TRBJ1-5, with D possibly being TRBD1 (5 bases). The source material was peripheral blood. The CDR3 bases are TGTGCCAGCAGTACCCCGACAGTTAGCAATCAGCCCCAGCATTTT. Residues: CASSTPTVSNQPQHF.